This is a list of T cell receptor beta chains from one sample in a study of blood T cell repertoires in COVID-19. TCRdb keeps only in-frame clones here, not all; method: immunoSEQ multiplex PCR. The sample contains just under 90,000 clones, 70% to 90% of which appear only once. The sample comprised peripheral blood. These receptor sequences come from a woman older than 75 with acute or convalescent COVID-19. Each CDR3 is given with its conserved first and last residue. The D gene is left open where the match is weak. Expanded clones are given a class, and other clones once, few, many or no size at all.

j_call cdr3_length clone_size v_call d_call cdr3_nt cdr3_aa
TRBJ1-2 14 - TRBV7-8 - TGTGCCAGCAGCTTAGCCCAGGGGCTATATGGCTACACCTTC CASSLAQGLYGYTF
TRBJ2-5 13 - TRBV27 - TGTGCCAGCAGAGGGCGGGCCACAGAGACCCAGTACTTC CASRGRATETQYF
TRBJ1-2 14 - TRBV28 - TGTGCCAGCAGTCGATTGGCGGGAGTTTATGGCTACACCTTC CASSRLAGVYGYTF
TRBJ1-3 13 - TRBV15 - TGTGCCACCAGCAGAGGGTTACTGGACACCATATATTTT CATSRGLLDTIYF
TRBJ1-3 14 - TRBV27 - TGTGCCAGCAGTTTCGGTTCATCTGGAAACACCATATATTTT CASSFGSSGNTIYF
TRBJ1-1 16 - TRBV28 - TGTGCCAGCAGTTTCTATTTAGGGGTCCGCGGGGCTGAAGCTTTCTTT CASSFYLGVRGAEAFF
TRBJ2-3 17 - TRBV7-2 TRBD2 TGTGCCAGCAGCTTAGGGACTAGCGGGTCACTCACAGATACGCAGTATTTT CASSLGTSGSLTDTQYF
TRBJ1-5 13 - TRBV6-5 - TGTGCCAGCGCGGGACTCAGCGATCAGCCCCAGCATTTT CASAGLSDQPQHF
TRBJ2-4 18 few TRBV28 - TGTGCCAGCAGTTTATGGGGCGAAGGGGCAGGGGCCAAAAACATTCAGTACTTC CASSLWGEGAGAKNIQYF
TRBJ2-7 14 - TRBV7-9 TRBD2 TGTGCCAGCATACCTAGCGGGGTGGCCTACGAGCAGTACTTT CASIPSGVAYEQYF
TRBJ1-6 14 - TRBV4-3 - TGCGCCAGCAGCCAAGAAGGGCAAGGGGGTACCCTCCACTTT CASSQEGQGGTLHF
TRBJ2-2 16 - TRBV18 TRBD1 TGTGCCAGCTCACCACGGGACAGGGGAAAAACCGGGGAGCTGTTTTTT CASSPRDRGKTGELFF
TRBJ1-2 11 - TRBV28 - TGTGCCAGCAGTTTAATGGAGGGCTACACCTTC CASSLMEGYTF
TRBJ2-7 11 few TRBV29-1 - TGCAGCGTTGATTCGGGAAACGAGCAGTACTTC CSVDSGNEQYF
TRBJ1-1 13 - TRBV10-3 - TGTGCCATCACATCCAGGCTTAACACTGAAGCTTTCTTT CAITSRLNTEAFF
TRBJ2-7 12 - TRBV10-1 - TGCGCCAGCAATTACAGGGCCTACGAGCAGTACTTC CASNYRAYEQYF
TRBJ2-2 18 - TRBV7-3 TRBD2 TGTGCCAGCAGCTTATTCGGGACTAGCGGGACCCACACCGGGGAGCTGTTTTTT CASSLFGTSGTHTGELFF
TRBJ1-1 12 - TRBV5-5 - TGTGCCAGCAGCGCAGGGCCAGTTGAAGCTTTCTTT CASSAGPVEAFF
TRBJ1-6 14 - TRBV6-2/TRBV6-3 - TGTGCCAGCAGTTCGACAGTGAATAATTCACCCCTCCACTTT CASSSTVNNSPLHF
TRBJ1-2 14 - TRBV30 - TGTGCCTGGAGTCGCGGGTGGGGAAACTATGGCTACACCTTC CAWSRGWGNYGYTF
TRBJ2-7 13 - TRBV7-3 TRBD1 TGTGCCAGCAGCTTAGACAGGGCCTACGAGCAGTACTTC CASSLDRAYEQYF
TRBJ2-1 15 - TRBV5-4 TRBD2 TGTGCCAGCAGCCCCTCTAGCGGCGCCTACAATGAGCAGTTCTTC CASSPSSGAYNEQFF
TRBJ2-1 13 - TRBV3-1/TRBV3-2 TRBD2 TGTGCCAGCACCGGGGCGGGAGTAAGTGAGCAGTTCTTC CASTGAGVSEQFF
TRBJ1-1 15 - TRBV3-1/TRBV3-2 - TGTGCCAGCAGCCAAGATAACCGACTAAACACTGAAGCTTTCTTT CASSQDNRLNTEAFF
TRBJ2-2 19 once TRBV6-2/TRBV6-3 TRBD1 TGTGCCAGCAGCAGGACAGGGGGACGGCGGGGGGCTGGCACCGGGGAGCTGTTTTTT CASSRTGGRRGAGTGELFF
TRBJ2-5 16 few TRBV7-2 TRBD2 TGTGCCAGCAGCTTATTCGGACTAGCGGCCCAAGAGACCCAGTACTTC CASSLFGLAAQETQYF
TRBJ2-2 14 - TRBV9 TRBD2 TGTGCCAGCTCCCTGGGCGGGAGCACCGGGGAGCTGTTTTTT CASSLGGSTGELFF
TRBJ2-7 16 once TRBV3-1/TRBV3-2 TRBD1 TGTGCCAGCAGCCAAGGTTGGGACAGGGGTTCCTACGAGCAGTACTTC CASSQGWDRGSYEQYF
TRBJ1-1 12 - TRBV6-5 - TGTGCCAGTACAGGTGGGAACACTGAAGCTTTCTTT CASTGGNTEAFF
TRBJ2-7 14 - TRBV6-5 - TGTGCCAGCAGTTACAGCGACAGTGCCTACGAGCAGTACTTC CASSYSDSAYEQYF
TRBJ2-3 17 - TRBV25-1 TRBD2 TGTGCCAGCAGTGAACTGGGTAGCGGGCCCGCCTCGAATACGCAGTATTTT CASSELGSGPASNTQYF
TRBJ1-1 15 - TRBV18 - TGTGCCAGCTCCGACCAGGGATTTATGAACACTGAAGCTTTCTTT CASSDQGFMNTEAFF
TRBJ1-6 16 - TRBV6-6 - TGTGCCAGCAGTTACCCCTCACAGGGAAGGGATTCACCCCTCCACTTT CASSYPSQGRDSPLHF
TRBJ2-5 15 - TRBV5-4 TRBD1 TGTGCCAGCAGCTTGGGGGGGACAGGGACCATGTCCCAGTACTTC CASSLGGTGTMSQYF
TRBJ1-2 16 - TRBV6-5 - TGTGCCAGCAGTTACTCCCCATCGGGTACTAACTATGGCTACACCTTC CASSYSPSGTNYGYTF
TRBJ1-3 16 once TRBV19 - TGTGCCAGTAGTGCCACAGGGTTGGTAGATGGAAACACCATATATTTT CASSATGLVDGNTIYF
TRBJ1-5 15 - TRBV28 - TGTGCCAGCAGTTTAGGGGGGGCAGGCAATCAGCCCCAGCATTTT CASSLGGAGNQPQHF
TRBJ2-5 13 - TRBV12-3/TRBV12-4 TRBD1 TGTGCCAGCAGTATATCAGGGGGAGAGACCCAGTACTTC CASSISGGETQYF
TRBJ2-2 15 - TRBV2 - TGTGCCAGCAGTTTTCAGGGGGGGAACACCGGGGAGCTGTTTTTT CASSFQGGNTGELFF
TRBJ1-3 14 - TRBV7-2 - TGTGCCAGCAGCTTAGGAGGCTCTGGAAACACCATATATTTT CASSLGGSGNTIYF
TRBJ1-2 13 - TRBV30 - TGTGCCTGGAGTGGGCGAGGGAACTATGGCTACACCTTC CAWSGRGNYGYTF
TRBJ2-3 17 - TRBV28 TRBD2 TGTGCCAGCAGACCCAGGGCATGGCGGGAGGGGACAGATACGCAGTATTTT CASRPRAWREGTDTQYF
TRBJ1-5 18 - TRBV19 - TGTGCCAGTAGTAAACTGGGGCAGTGGACCTATAGCAATCAGCCCCAGCATTTT CASSKLGQWTYSNQPQHF
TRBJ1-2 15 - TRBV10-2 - TGCGCCAGCAGAAGGGGCAACGGGCGGGGTTATGGCTACACCTTC CASRRGNGRGYGYTF
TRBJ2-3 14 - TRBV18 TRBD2 TGTGCCAGCTCACCGGGAGGGCTGCCCGTGTCGCAGTATTTT CASSPGGLPVSQYF
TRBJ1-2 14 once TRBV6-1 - TGTGCCAGCAGTGAACTTAACAGTGGTTGGGGCTACACCTTC CASSELNSGWGYTF
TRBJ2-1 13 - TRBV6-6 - TGTGCCAGCAGACCCAGCTCCTACAATGAGCAGTTCTTC CASRPSSYNEQFF
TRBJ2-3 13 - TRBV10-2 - TGCGCCAGCAGTGAGCCCTCCACAGATACGCAGTATTTT CASSEPSTDTQYF
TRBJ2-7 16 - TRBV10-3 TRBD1 TGTGCCACGCAAGAGGGCTTAGGACAGGGTTTCAACGAGCAGTACTTC CATQEGLGQGFNEQYF
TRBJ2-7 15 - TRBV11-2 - TGTGCCAGCAGCTTACTTCCGGGATTTAATTACGAGCAGTACTTC CASSLLPGFNYEQYF
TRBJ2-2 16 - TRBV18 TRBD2 TGTGCCAGCTCACAAGGACTAGCGGGAAACACCGGGGAGCTGTTTTTT CASSQGLAGNTGELFF
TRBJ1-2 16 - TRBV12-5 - TGTGCTAGTGGTTTGTTGGACTCGAACGGGGGCTATGGCTACACCTTC CASGLLDSNGGYGYTF
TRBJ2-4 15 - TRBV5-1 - TGCGCCAGCAGCGCTTTACAGGGAGCCAAAAACATTCAGTACTTC CASSALQGAKNIQYF
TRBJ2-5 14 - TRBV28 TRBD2 TGTGCCAGCTCTGGACTAGCGGGTTCAGAGACCCAGTACTTC CASSGLAGSETQYF
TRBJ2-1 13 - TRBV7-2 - TGTGCCAGCAGCTTAGTTCACGGACTAGAGCAGTTCTTC CASSLVHGLEQFF
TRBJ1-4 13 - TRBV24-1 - TGTGCCACCGTTCCTTGGGTGGGCGAAAAACTGTTTTTT CATVPWVGEKLFF
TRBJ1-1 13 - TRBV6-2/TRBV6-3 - TGTGCCAGCAGTTACGTCAAGGAGACTGAAGCTTTCTTT CASSYVKETEAFF